A single sample is the source of the 22 T cell receptor beta chains below, sequenced in a study of cytomegalovirus exposure and HLA in healthy donors (dated by TCRdb to the late 2010s). Library preparation employed the immunoSEQ multiplex PCR assay. TCRdb's version of the immuneACCESS table is confined to in-frame rearrangements and falls short of the full clone set. An unresolved V gene accounts for under half of the shortfall where checked; the remainder is of unknown origin. Within this sample are about 240,000 clones, with about 86% of them counted one time only. Clones ranked in the top ten supply roughly 1.2% of the sample. Sequencing was performed on PBMCs. Receptors were obtained from a woman in her twenties or thirties in good health and CMV-seropositive.

The chain employs TRBV7-7 and TRBJ2-5; a possible D gene is TRBD1 (6 bases). V was pared by 1 base and J by 4 bases, with 19 bases between. There are 17 residues in the CDR3. Germline CDR1 is SSHAT and CDR2 is FNYEAQ (reference sequence). CDR3 coding DNA: TGTGCCAGCAGCTTAGGGGGGTTGCGACGAGGGGGAGAGACCCAGTACTTC. It specifies CASSLGGLRRGGETQYF.

The chain uses TRBV15 and TRBJ2-7, with 14 bases aligning to TRBD2. The CDR3 totals 18 residues. CDR1 is LNHNV and CDR2 is YYDKDF in the germline V gene (reference sequence). Trimming removed 4 bases from V and 4 bases from J; junction bases left unmatched: 12. The CDR3 sequence is CATSKGLAGDRTGYEQYF. The DNA for the CDR3 is TGTGCCACCAGCAAGGGACTAGCGGGAGATCGTACCGGGTACGAGCAGTACTTC.

The chain's CDR3 is CASKGLARNEQFF. CDR3 coding DNA: TGTGCCAGCAAAGGGCTAGCCAGGAATGAGCAGTTCTTC. The chain couples TRBV6-1 to TRBJ2-1; a weak D match, TRBD2 (5 bases). There are 13 residues in the CDR3. Trimming left V 7 bases short and J 7 bases short, with 14 bases between. In germline, CDR1 is MNHNS, CDR2 SASEGT.

The chain carries TRBV28 and TRBJ1-2; 7 bases line up with TRBD1. Trimming removed 3 bases from V and 5 bases from J; junction bases left unmatched: 6. Germline CDR1 is MDHEN and CDR2 is SYDVKM. The CDR3 sequence is 14 residues long. The CDR3 DNA is TGTGCCAGCAGTTTCCTTCGACAGGGATATGGCTACACCTTC. This sequence encodes CASSFLRQGYGYTF.

J is TRBJ2-1 and V is TRBV5-4; 14 nucleotides line up with TRBD2. CDR1 and CDR2 (germline): SGHNT, YYREEE (reference sequence). CDR3 size: 16 residues. J lost 5 bases, V lost 3 bases, and 4 bases had no gene match. In DNA form, the CDR3 reads TGTGCCAGCAGCTCCGGACTAGCGGGAGGTAACAATGAGCAGTTCTTC. Its protein is CASSSGLAGGNNEQFF.

This clone has just a few counts. This chain links TRBV5-1 with TRBJ2-7; 13 nucleotides line up with TRBD2. The CDR3 sequence is 16 residues long. The germline gives CDR1 SGHRS, CDR2 YFSETQ. Trimming removed 4 bases from V and 7 bases from J; junction bases left unmatched: 11. The CDR3 DNA reads as TGCGCCAGCAGCCGATGGACTAGCGGGAGCCGGGGGGAGCAGTACTTC. Amino acids: CASSRWTSGSRGEQYF.

The gene calls are TRBV2 and TRBJ2-3, with 8 bases fitting TRBD1. J gave up 3 bases and V 1 base, and 6 bases lay outside the gene matches. The CDR3 loop spans 16 amino acids. Germline V gene lookup returns CDR1 SNHLY and CDR2 FYNNEI. The CDR3 loop is CASSEGQGAVTDTQYF. The CDR3 DNA follows: TGTGCCAGCAGTGAAGGGCAGGGGGCCGTGACAGATACGCAGTATTTT.

The chain's CDR3 is CASSAAGTGGITEAFF. The CDR3, as DNA: TGTGCCAGCAGTGCCGCCGGGACAGGGGGCATCACTGAAGCTTTCTTT. The V and J genes are TRBV2 and TRBJ1-1; 12 bases match TRBD1. The CDR3 totals 16 residues. J lost 4 bases, V lost 4 bases, and 7 bases had no gene match. The germline V gene encodes CDR1 SNHLY and CDR2 FYNNEI.

The rearrangement uses TRBV2 and TRBJ2-2, with a weak D call TRBD1 (7 bases). The CDR3 covers 14 residues. CDR1 is SNHLY, CDR2 FYNNEI, per germline. Trimming stripped 0 bases from V and 7 bases from J, with 9 bases between. The DNA of the CDR3 is TGTGCCAGCAGTGAAGCCCAGGGGGGCGGGGAGCTGTTTTTT. Translation gives CASSEAQGGGELFF.

This sequence joins TRBV7-2 and TRBJ2-7, with D possibly being TRBD2 (6 bases). The ends were cut back, 1 base at V and 6 bases at J, with 16 bases in the middle. The CDR3 is 15 residues long. Germline-derived CDR1 and CDR2 are SGHTA and FQGNSA. CDR3 DNA sequence: TGTGCCAGCAGCTTAGTACTAGCCGGGCACCTCGAGCAGTACTTC. It encodes CASSLVLAGHLEQYF.

This clone was seen a handful of times. The gene calls are TRBV27 and TRBJ2-7, with 8 bases that match TRBD1. Germline V CDR1 and CDR2: MNHEY, SMNVEV (reference sequence). The CDR3 is 12 residues long. J gave up 6 bases and V 11 bases, and 9 bases lay outside the gene matches. The CDR3 DNA is TGTGCCGTGGGGAGGACAGGGAGCGAGCAGTACTTC. Amino acids: CAVGRTGSEQYF.

The chain combines TRBV14 with TRBJ2-2; 12 nucleotides align to TRBD1. Germline values: CDR1 SGHDN, CDR2 FVKESK. Trimming took 6 bases from V and 6 from J; bases not matched to a gene: 2. This CDR3 is 14 amino acids long. The CDR3 DNA sequence: TGTGCCAGCAGGGGACAGGGGGCCGCCGGGGAGCTGTTTTTT. This sequence encodes CASRGQGAAGELFF. Using reference TRBV14 and TRBJ2-2 for the parts outside the CDR3, the full variable domain is EAGVTQFPSHSVIEKGQTVTLRCDPISGHDNLYWYRRVMGKEIKFLLHFVKESKQDESGMPNNRFLAERTGGTYSTLKVQPAELEDSGVYFCASRGQGAAGELFFGEGSRLTVL.

V gene TRBV5-6 combines with J gene TRBJ2-7; D might be TRBD2 (5 bases). V shed 2 bases and J shed 3 bases, with 15 bases lying between them. Looked up from germline, CDR1 is SGHDT and CDR2 is YYEEEE. The CDR3 contains 15 residues. CDR3 in amino acids: CASSFGEGVLYEQYF. CDR3 nucleotides: TGTGCCAGCAGCTTCGGGGAAGGAGTTCTCTACGAGCAGTACTTC.

To note about this clone: The identical CDR3 is also encoded by other nucleotide sequences in the sample. V is TRBV11-3 and J is TRBJ2-3, with a possible D match to TRBD2 (5 bases). The V gene lost 1 base and the J gene lost 0 bases, with 5 bases spanning the gap. Germline V lookup: CDR1 SGHNT, CDR2 YENEEA. This CDR3 spans 14 amino acids. The CDR3 coding sequence is TGTGCCAGCAGCTTAGCGGGAAGCACAGATACGCAGTATTTT. The encoded protein is CASSLAGSTDTQYF.

This chain uses TRBV5-1 with TRBJ1-5; a possible D gene is TRBD1 (5 bases). The CDR3 spans 14 residues. Germline V gene lookup returns CDR1 SGHRS and CDR2 YFSETQ. Trimming stripped 2 bases from V and 2 bases from J, with 8 bases between. CDR3 residues: CASSFEGGNQPQHF. DNA of the CDR3: TGCGCCAGCAGCTTCGAAGGGGGCAATCAGCCCCAGCATTTT. The full variable domain, in which reference TRBV5-1 and TRBJ1-5 provide the parts outside the CDR3, is KAGVTQTPRYLIKTRGQQVTLSCSPISGHRSVSWYQQTPGQGLQFLFEYFSETQRNKGNFPGRFSGRQFSNSRSEMNVSTLELGDSALYLCASSFEGGNQPQHFGDGTRLSIL.

The chain is built from TRBV18 and TRBJ2-7, with TRBD2 matching 7 bases. V lost 2 bases, J lost 3 bases, and 4 bases stayed unmatched. Germline V CDR1 and CDR2: KGHSH, LQKENI. The CDR3 runs to 14 residues. This chain's CDR3 is CASSPGTTFYEQYF. CDR3 nucleotides: TGTGCCAGCTCACCAGGGACTACATTCTACGAGCAGTACTTC.

The chain uses TRBV10-1 and TRBJ1-4; 7 bases are shared with TRBD1. Germline assignment: CDR1 WNHNN and CDR2 SYGVQD (reference sequence). This CDR3 has 14 residues. With V trimmed by 4 bases and J by 5 bases, 4 bases remained unmatched. The CDR3 protein is CASSGGTENEKLFF. The CDR3 coding sequence is TGCGCCAGCAGTGGGGGGACAGAGAATGAAAAACTGTTTTTT.

The V gene is TRBV9, the J gene TRBJ2-1; D is possibly TRBD2 (6 bases). V lost 3 bases, J lost 2 bases, and 12 bases lay in between. The CDR3 sequence is 15 residues long. Germline V gene sequence: CDR1 SGDLS, CDR2 YYNGEE. The CDR3 protein is CASSDFSGAYNEQFF. The DNA of the CDR3 is TGTGCCAGCAGCGACTTTTCGGGAGCCTACAATGAGCAGTTCTTC.

The CDR3 region has the DNA TGTGCCAGCTCACCAACGACCGGGGACAGGACGTCCGAGCAGTACTTC. Protein: CASSPTTGDRTSEQYF. The chain recombines TRBV18 with TRBJ2-7; TRBD1 matches 8 bases. The CDR3 is made up of 16 amino acids. Germline values: CDR1 KGHSH, CDR2 LQKENI. J gave up 6 bases and V 2 bases, and 12 bases lay outside the gene matches.

This clone was observed once. The V call is TRBV27, the J call TRBJ2-3, with 7 bases matching TRBD1. With V trimmed by 6 bases and J by 0 bases, 3 bases remained unmatched. This CDR3 comprises 14 residues. Germline lookup yields CDR1 MNHEY and CDR2 SMNVEV (reference sequence). In nucleotides, the CDR3 is TGTGCCAGCAGACAGGGGATTAGCACAGATACGCAGTATTTT. Translating it yields CASRQGISTDTQYF.

This clone was recorded once. This chain connects TRBV19 to TRBJ2-6; TRBD2 is a possible D gene (6 bases). CDR3 length: 16 amino acids. Deletions cut 3 bases from V and 1 base from J, with 10 bases between. Germline V gives CDR1 LNHDA, CDR2 SQIVND (reference sequence). For the CDR3, the DNA is TGTGCCAGTAGTATTGGAGGGATATCTGGGGCCAACGTCCTGACTTTC. This sequence encodes CASSIGGISGANVLTF.

V is TRBV11-3 and J is TRBJ2-3; 13 positions match TRBD2. Germline V gene sequence: CDR1 SGHNT, CDR2 YENEEA. This CDR3 region has 17 residues. V shed 5 bases and J 3 bases; nucleotides not matched to a gene: 8. CDR3 protein: CASSPQTSGRATDTQYF. DNA for the CDR3: TGTGCCAGCAGCCCCCAAACTAGCGGGAGGGCGACAGATACGCAGTATTTT.